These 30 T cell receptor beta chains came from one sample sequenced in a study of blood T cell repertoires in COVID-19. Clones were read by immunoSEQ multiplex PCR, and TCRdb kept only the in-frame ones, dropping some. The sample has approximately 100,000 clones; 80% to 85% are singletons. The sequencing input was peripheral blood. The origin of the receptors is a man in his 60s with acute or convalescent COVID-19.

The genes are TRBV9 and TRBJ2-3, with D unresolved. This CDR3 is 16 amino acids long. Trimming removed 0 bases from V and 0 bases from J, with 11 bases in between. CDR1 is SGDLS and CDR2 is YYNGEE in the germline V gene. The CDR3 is CASSVGVSVSTDTQYF. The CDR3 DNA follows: TGTGCCAGCAGCGTAGGTGTCAGCGTTAGCACAGATACGCAGTATTTT.

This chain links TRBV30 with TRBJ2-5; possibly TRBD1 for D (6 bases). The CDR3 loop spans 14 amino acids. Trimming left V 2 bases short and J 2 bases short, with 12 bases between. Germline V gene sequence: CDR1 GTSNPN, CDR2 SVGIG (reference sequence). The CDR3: CAWSRGQLQETQYF. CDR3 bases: TGTGCCTGGAGTCGAGGACAGTTACAAGAGACCCAGTACTTC.

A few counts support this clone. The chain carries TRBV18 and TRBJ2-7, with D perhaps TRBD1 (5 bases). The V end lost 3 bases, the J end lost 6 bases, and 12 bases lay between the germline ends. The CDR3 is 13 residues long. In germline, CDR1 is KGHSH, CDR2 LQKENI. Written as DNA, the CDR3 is TGTGCCAGCTCACCGACCAGGGTTGGCGAGCAGTACTTC. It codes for CASSPTRVGEQYF.

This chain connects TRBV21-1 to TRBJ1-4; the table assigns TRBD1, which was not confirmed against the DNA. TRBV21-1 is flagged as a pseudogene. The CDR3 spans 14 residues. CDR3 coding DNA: TGTGCCAGCAGCCCGGGACACTGGGGAGAAAAACTGTTTTTT. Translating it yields CASSPGHWGEKLFF.

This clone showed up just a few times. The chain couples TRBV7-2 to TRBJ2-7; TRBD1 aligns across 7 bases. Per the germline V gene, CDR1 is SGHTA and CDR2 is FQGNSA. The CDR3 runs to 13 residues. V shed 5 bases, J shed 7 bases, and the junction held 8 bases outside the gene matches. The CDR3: CASSPGQAGEQYF. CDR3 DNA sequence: TGTGCCAGCAGCCCCGGACAGGCTGGGGAGCAGTACTTC. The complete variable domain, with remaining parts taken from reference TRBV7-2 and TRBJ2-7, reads GAGVSQSPSNKVTEKGKDVELRCDPISGHTALYWYRQSLGQGLEFLIYFQGNSAPDKSGLPSDRFSAERTGGSVSTLTIQRTQQEDSAVYLCASSPGQAGEQYFGPGTRLTVT.

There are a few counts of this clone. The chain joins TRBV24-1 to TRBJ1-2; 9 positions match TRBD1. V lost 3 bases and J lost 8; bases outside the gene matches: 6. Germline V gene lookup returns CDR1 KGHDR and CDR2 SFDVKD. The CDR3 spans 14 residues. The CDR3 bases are TGTGCCACCAGTGATCAGGGACAGGGAGGAGGCTACACCTTC. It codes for CATSDQGQGGGYTF.

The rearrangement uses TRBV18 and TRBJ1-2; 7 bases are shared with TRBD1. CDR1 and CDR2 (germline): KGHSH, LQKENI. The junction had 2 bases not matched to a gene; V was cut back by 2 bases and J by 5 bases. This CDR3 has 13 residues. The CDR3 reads CASSPDREYGYTF. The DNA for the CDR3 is TGTGCCAGCTCACCAGACAGGGAGTATGGCTACACCTTC.

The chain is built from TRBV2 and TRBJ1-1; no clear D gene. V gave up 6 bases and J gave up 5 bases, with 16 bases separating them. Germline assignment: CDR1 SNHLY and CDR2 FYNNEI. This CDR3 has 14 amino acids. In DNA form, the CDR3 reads TGTGCCAGCAGGACCGACCGCGGCGGGACTGAAGCTTTCTTT. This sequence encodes CASRTDRGGTEAFF.

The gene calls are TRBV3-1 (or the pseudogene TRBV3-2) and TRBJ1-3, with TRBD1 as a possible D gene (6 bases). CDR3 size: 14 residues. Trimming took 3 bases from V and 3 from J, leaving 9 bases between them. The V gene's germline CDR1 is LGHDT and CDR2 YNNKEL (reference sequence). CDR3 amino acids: CASSQPDSGNTIYF. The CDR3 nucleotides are TGTGCCAGCAGCCAGCCGGACAGTGGAAACACCATATATTTT.

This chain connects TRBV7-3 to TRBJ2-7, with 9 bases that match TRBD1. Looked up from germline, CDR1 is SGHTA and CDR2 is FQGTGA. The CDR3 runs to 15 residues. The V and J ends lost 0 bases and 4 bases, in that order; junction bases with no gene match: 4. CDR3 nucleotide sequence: TGTGCCAGCAGCTTAACCGGGACAGGGCGGTACGAGCAGTACTTC. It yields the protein CASSLTGTGRYEQYF.

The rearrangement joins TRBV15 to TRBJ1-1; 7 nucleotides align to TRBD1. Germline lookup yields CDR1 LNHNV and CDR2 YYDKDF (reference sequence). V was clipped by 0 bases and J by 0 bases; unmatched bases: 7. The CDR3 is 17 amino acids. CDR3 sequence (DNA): TGTGCCACCAGCAGAGATCTAAGGGGGCGAATGAACACTGAAGCTTTCTTT. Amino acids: CATSRDLRGRMNTEAFF.

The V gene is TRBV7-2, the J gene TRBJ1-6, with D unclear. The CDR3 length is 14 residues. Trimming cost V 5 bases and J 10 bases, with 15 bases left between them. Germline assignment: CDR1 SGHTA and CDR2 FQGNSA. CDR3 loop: CASSRTLGESPLHF. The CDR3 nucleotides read TGTGCCAGCAGCCGCACTCTCGGAGAGTCACCCCTCCACTTT.

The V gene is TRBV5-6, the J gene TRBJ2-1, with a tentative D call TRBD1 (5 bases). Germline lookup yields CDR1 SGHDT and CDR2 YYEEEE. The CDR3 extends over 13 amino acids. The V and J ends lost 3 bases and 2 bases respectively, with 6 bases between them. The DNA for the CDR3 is TGTGCCAGCAGCTCGGACACCTACAATGAGCAGTTCTTC. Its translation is CASSSDTYNEQFF.

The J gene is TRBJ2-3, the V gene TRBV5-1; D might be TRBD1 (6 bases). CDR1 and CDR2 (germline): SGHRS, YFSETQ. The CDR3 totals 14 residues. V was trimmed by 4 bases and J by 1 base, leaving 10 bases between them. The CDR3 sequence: CASSADRRTDTQYF. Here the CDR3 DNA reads TGCGCCAGCAGCGCAGACAGGCGCACAGATACGCAGTATTTT. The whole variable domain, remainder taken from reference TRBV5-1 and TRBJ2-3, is KAGVTQTPRYLIKTRGQQVTLSCSPISGHRSVSWYQQTPGQGLQFLFEYFSETQRNKGNFPGRFSGRQFSNSRSEMNVSTLELGDSALYLCASSADRRTDTQYFGPGTRLTVL.

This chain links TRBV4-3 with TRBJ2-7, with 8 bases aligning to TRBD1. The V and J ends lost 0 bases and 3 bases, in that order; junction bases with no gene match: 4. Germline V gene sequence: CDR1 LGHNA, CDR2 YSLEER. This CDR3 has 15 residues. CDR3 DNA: TGCGCCAGCAGCCAAGACCGGACAGGGTACTACGAGCAGTACTTC. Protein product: CASSQDRTGYYEQYF.

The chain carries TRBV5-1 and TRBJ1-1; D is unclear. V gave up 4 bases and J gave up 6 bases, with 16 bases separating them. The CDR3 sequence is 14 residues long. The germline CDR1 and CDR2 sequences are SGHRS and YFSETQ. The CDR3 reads CASSDSTTIAEAFF. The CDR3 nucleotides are TGCGCCAGCAGCGACTCGACTACGATCGCTGAAGCTTTCTTT.

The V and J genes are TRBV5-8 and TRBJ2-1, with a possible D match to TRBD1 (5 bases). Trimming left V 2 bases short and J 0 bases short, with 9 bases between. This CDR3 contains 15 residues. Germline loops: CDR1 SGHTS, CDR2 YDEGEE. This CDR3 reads CASSFGAFSYNEQFF. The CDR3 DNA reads TGTGCCAGCAGCTTTGGGGCCTTCTCCTACAATGAGCAGTTCTTC.

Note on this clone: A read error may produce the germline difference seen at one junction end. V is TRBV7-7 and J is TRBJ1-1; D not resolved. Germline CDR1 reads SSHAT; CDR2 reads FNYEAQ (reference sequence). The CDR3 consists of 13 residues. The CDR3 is CASSLQINTEAFF. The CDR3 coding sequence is TGTGCTAGCAGTTTACAGATAAACACTGAAGCTTTCTTT.

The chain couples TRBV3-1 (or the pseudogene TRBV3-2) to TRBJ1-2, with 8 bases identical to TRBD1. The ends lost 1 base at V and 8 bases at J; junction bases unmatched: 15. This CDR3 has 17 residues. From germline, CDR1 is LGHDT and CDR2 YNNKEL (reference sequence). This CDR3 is CASSQASGQGYWGGYTF. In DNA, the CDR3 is TGTGCCAGCAGCCAAGCGTCAGGACAGGGATATTGGGGCGGCTACACCTTC.

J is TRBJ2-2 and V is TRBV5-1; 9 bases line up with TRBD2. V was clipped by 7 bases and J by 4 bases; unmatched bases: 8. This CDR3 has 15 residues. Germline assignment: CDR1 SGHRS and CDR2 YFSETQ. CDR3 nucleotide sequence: TGCGCCAGCGGCGAGCGGGGGGCTGGCACCGGGGAGCTGTTTTTT. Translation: CASGERGAGTGELFF.

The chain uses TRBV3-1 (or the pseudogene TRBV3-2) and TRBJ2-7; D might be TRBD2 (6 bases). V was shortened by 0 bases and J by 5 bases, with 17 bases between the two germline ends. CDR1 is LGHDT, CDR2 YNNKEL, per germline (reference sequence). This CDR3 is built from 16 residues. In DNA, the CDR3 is TGTGCCAGCAGCCAAGAGGGACGGAGGGAAAGGCACGAGCAGTACTTC. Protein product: CASSQEGRRERHEQYF.

The CDR3, as DNA: TGTGCCAGCTTCGGGCAGGGGGTCACCTATAATTCACCCCTCCACTTT. Protein: CASFGQGVTYNSPLHF. The V call is TRBV6-4, the J call TRBJ1-6; the match to TRBD1 covers 7 bases. Germline V gene sequence: CDR1 MRHNA, CDR2 SNTAGT. The trim removed 8 bases at V and 2 bases at J, leaving 9 bases unmatched. This CDR3 has 16 residues.

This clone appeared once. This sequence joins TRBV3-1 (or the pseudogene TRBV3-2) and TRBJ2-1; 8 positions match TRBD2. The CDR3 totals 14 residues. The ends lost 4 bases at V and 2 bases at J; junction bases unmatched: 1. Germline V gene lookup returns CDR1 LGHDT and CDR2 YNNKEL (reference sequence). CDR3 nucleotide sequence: TGTGCCAGCAGCCGCGGGGGGACCTACAATGAGCAGTTCTTC. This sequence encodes CASSRGGTYNEQFF.

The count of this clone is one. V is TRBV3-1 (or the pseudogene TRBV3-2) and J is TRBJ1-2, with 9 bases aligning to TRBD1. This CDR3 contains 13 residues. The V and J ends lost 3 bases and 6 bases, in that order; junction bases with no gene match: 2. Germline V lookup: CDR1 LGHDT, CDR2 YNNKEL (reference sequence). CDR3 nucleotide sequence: TGTGCCAGCAGCCATGGACAGGGGAATGGCTACACCTTC. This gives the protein CASSHGQGNGYTF.

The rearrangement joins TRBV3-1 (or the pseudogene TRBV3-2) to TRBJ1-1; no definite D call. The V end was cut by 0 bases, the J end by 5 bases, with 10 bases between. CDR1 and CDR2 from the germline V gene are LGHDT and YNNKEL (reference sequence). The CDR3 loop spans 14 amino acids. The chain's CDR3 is CASSQERVGTEAFF. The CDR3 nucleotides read TGTGCCAGCAGCCAAGAACGGGTAGGAACTGAAGCTTTCTTT.

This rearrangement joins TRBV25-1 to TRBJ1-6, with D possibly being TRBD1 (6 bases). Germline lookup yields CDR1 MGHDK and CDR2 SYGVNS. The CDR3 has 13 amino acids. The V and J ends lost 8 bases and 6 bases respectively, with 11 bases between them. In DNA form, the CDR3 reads TGTGCCAGCCACGGACAGCCTAATTCACCCCTCCACTTT. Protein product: CASHGQPNSPLHF.

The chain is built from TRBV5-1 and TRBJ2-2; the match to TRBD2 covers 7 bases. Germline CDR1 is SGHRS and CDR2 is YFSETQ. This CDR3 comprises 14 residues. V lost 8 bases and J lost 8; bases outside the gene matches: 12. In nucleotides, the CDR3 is TGCGCCAGTACTACCCAGGGAGGGGCAGGGGAGCTGTTTTTT. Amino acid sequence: CASTTQGGAGELFF.

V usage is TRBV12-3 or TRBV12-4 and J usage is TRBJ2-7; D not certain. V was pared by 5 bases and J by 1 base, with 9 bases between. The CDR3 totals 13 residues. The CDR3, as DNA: TGTGCCAGCAGTCCCCCCGGGTCCTACGAGCAGTACTTC. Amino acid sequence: CASSPPGSYEQYF.

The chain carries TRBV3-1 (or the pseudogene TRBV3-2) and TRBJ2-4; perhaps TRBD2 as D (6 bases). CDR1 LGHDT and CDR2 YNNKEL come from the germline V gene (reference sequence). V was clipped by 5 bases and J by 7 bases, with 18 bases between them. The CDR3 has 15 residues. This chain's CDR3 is CASSDKGRTNNIQYF. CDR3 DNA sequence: TGTGCCAGCAGCGATAAGGGGAGGACAAACAACATTCAGTACTTC.

As DNA, the CDR3 is TGTGCCAGCAGCGGCGGGGGGTTCGAGGGCTACACCTTC. This codes for CASSGGGFEGYTF. This chain connects TRBV9 to TRBJ1-2, with D perhaps matching TRBD1 (5 bases). Germline-derived CDR1 and CDR2 are SGDLS and YYNGEE. This CDR3 region has 13 residues. With 3 bases removed from V and 8 bases from J, the gap between germline ends came to 14 bases.